This T cell receptor beta chain emerged from a study of blood T cell repertoires in COVID-19. Study overall: Researchers got acute and convalescent COVID-19 samples from the United States, Italy and Spain. In each case, the material was cDNA or gDNA derived from T cells, B-cell-depleted T cells, or PBMCs.

Categorization into cohorts depended on clinical history that participants reported. Libraries were prepared by immunoSEQ multiplex PCR; TCRdb keeps only in-frame clonotypes and omits some of them. Of fewer than 250,000 clones listed, less than 85% were seen once; the top ten hold around 2%. This TCR came from a man aged 60 to 69 who had recovered from COVID-19. The sample comprised PBMCs or T cells enriched from blood (not recorded which).

The CDR3 DNA is TGTGCCAGCAGGAGGGACAGGATCGACTATGGCTACACCTTC. Amino acid sequence: CASRRDRIDYGYTF. V gene TRBV2 combines with J gene TRBJ1-2; TRBD1 agrees at 8 bases. V gave up 6 bases and J gave up 3 bases; unmatched junction bases: 6. Germline CDR1 is SNHLY and CDR2 is FYNNEI. There are 14 residues in the CDR3.